This T cell receptor beta chain was sequenced during a study of early T cells in non-severe SARS-CoV-2 infection. Study at large: Sequencing used unsorted whole-blood bulk RNA, so chains lack pairing. The study's findings and limits: Anti-spike CD8 responses were favored in VDJdb matching, and private and CD4 specificities were missed.

This clonotype came up many times. Antigen: not known. Attachment of unique molecular identifiers was made to individual cDNA molecules. TCRdb passed the 5' RACE reads through MiXCR, listing each CDR3 protein once. Of 64,000 or so distinct CDR3 sequences listed, over 9% are singletons. V was pared by 5 bases and J by 1 base, with 4 bases of the junction left unmatched. Germline V CDR1 and CDR2: SGDLS, YYNGEE. This CDR3 spans 15 amino acids. The input for sequencing was whole blood, taken at baseline. This sequence joins TRBV9 and TRBJ2-3; 10 bases map to TRBD2. This receptor was obtained from an adult who was a healthcare worker with PCR-confirmed SARS-CoV-2 infection or an uninfected control (not recorded which). The CDR3 region has the DNA TGTGCCAGCAGTCCCGGACTAGCGGGCACAGATACGCAGTATTTT. This codes for CASSPGLAGTDTQYF. Combining the CDR3 with reference TRBV9 and TRBJ2-3 gives the whole variable domain DSGVTQTPKHLITATGQRVTLRCSPRSGDLSVYWYQQSLDQGLQFLIQYYNGEERAKGNILERFSAQQFPDLHSELNLSSLELGDSALYFCASSPGLAGTDTQYFGPGTRLTVL.